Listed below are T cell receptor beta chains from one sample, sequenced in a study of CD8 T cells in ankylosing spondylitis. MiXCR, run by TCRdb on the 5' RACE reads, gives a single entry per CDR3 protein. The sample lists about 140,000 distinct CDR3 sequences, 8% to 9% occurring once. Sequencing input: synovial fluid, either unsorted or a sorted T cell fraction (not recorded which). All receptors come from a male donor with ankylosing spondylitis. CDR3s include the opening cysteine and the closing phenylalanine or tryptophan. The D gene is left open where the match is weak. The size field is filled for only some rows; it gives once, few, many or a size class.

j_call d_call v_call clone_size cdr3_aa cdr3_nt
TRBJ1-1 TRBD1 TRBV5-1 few CASSSDRGLFTEAFF TGCGCCAGCAGCAGCGACAGGGGGCTCTTCACTGAAGCTTTCTTT
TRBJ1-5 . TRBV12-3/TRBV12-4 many CASSWGSGETNQPQHF TGTGCCAGCAGTTGGGGGAGTGGGGAGACAAATCAGCCCCAGCATTTT
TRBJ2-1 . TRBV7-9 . CASTRWGNEQFF TGTGCCAGCACCAGGTGGGGGAATGAGCAGTTCTTC
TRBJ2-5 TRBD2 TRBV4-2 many CASSQVLAGSGDQETQYF TGTGCCAGCAGCCAAGTTCTAGCGGGTAGCGGGGATCAAGAGACCCAGTACTTC
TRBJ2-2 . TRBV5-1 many CASSLALNPGELFF TGCGCCAGCAGCTTGGCCTTGAACCCCGGGGAGCTGTTTTTT
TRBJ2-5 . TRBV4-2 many CASSPGVGGLETQYF TGTGCCAGCAGCCCGGGGGTCGGGGGGCTGGAGACCCAGTACTTC
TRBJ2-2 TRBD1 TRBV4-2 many CASSQDGTGANTGELFF TGTGCCAGCAGCCAAGATGGGACAGGGGCGAACACCGGGGAGCTGTTTTTT
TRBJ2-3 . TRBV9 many CASSISAHTDTQYF TGTGCCAGCAGCATATCGGCCCACACAGATACGCAGTATTTT
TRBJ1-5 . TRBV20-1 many CSASTLYGNQPQHF TGCAGTGCTTCCACCCTGTACGGCAATCAGCCCCAGCATTTT
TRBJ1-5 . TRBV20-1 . CSARFPGFNQPQHF TGCAGTGCTAGATTCCCCGGATTCAATCAGCCCCAGCATTTT
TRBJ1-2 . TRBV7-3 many CASSLSPGYYGYTF TGTGCCAGCAGCTTAAGTCCGGGTTACTATGGCTACACCTTC
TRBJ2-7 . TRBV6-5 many CASSYSGGTEQYF TGTGCCAGCAGTTACTCGGGGGGGACAGAGCAGTACTTC
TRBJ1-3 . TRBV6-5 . CASSYSNAGTAGNTIYF TGTGCCAGCAGTTACTCGAATGCAGGGACGGCTGGAAACACCATATATTTT
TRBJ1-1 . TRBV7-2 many CASSRTVNTEAFF TGTGCCAGCAGCCGCACAGTGAACACTGAAGCTTTCTTT
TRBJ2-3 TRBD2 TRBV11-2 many CASSPQTGGLTDTQYF TGTGCCAGCAGCCCACAAACGGGGGGACTCACAGATACGCAGTATTTT
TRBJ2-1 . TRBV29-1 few CSGKAYNEQFF TGCAGCGGGAAGGCCTACAATGAGCAGTTCTTC
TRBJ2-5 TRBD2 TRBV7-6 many CASSVLAGEVETQYF TGTGCCAGCAGCGTACTAGCGGGGGAGGTGGAGACCCAGTACTTC
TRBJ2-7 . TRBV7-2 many CASSLTGSRTATYEQYF TGTGCCAGCAGCTTAACGGGGTCGAGGACAGCCACCTACGAGCAGTACTTC
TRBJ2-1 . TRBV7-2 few CASSLGQGYEQFF TGTGCCAGCAGCTTAGGGCAGGGCTATGAGCAGTTCTTC
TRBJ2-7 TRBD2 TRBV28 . CASSPAGLAVYEQYF TGTGCCAGCAGCCCCGCCGGACTAGCGGTATACGAGCAGTACTTC
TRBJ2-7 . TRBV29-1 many CSVEEGAGDYEQYF TGCAGCGTTGAAGAGGGAGCAGGAGACTACGAGCAGTACTTC
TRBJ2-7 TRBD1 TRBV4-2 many CASSATGPYEQYF TGTGCCAGCAGCGCGACAGGGCCCTACGAGCAGTACTTC
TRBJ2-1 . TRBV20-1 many CSASGRTYNEQFF TGCAGTGCTAGCGGGAGAACCTACAATGAGCAGTTCTTC
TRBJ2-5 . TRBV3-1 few CASSQGGRTETQYF TGTGCCAGCAGCCAAGGTGGAAGGACGGAGACCCAGTACTTC
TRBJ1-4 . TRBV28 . CASRTGVGLNEKLFF TGTGCCAGCAGAACGGGTGTGGGGCTCAATGAAAAACTGTTTTTT
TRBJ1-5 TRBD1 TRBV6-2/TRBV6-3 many CASSYTTTGTQPQHF TGTGCCAGCAGTTACACTACGACAGGGACCCAGCCCCAGCATTTT
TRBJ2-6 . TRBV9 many CASSVRDGSGANVLTF TGTGCCAGCAGCGTCCGTGACGGATCTGGGGCCAACGTCCTGACTTTC
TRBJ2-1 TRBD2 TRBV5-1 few CASNEASGNNEQFF TGCGCCAGCAACGAAGCTAGCGGGAACAATGAGCAGTTCTTC
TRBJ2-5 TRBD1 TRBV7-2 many CASSLAGTGEETQYF TGTGCCAGCAGCTTAGCCGGGACAGGGGAAGAGACCCAGTACTTC
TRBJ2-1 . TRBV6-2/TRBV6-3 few CASRAVRYNEQFF TGTGCCAGCAGAGCGGTCCGTTACAATGAGCAGTTCTTC
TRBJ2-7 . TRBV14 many CASSHLRDPVREQYF TGTGCCAGCAGCCACCTCCGGGACCCAGTACGAGAGCAGTACTTC
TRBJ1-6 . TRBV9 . CASSASQNSPLHF TGTGCCAGCAGCGCCTCGCAGAATTCACCCCTCCACTTT
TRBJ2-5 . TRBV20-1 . CSAREGTRGETQYF TGCAGTGCTAGAGAGGGGACCCGGGGGGAGACCCAGTACTTC
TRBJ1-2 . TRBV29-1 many CSVERGNYGYTF TGCAGCGTTGAAAGGGGGAACTATGGCTACACCTTC
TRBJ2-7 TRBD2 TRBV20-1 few CSATSPTSGSDEQYF TGCAGTGCTACCTCCCCGACTAGCGGGAGCGATGAGCAGTACTTC
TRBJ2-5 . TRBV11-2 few CASSLEGRVSVQETQYF TGTGCCAGCAGCTTAGAGGGGCGGGTGTCAGTCCAAGAGACCCAGTACTTC
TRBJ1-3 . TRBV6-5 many CASTHRDTIYF TGTGCCAGCACCCATCGTGACACCATATATTTT
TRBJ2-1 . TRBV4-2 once CASSQAMDPGHYNEQFF TGTGCCAGCAGCCAAGCCATGGACCCTGGCCATTACAATGAGCAGTTCTTC